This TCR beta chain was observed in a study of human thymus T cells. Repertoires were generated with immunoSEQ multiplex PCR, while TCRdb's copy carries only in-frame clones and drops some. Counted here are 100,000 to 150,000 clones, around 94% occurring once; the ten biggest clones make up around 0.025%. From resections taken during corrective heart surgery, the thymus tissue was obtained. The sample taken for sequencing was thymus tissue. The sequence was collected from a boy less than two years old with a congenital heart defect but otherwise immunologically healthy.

The CDR3: CASSVSSDEQFF. The CDR3, as DNA: TGTGCCAGCAGCGTATCCAGCGATGAGCAGTTCTTC. The chain recombines TRBV9 with TRBJ2-1, with unresolved D. The CDR3 extends over 12 amino acids. CDR1 and CDR2 (germline): SGDLS, YYNGEE. With 1 base removed from V and 8 bases from J, the gap between germline ends came to 7 bases. The full variable domain, rest sourced from reference TRBV9 and TRBJ2-1, is DSGVTQTPKHLITATGQRVTLRCSPRSGDLSVYWYQQSLDQGLQFLIQYYNGEERAKGNILERFSAQQFPDLHSELNLSSLELGDSALYFCASSVSSDEQFFGPGTRLTVL.